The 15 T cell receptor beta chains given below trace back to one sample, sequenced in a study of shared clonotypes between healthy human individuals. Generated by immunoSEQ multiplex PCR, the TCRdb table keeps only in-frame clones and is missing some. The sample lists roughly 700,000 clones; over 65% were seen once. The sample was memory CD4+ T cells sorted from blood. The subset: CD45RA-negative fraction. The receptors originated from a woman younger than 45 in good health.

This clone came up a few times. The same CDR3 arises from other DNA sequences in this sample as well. The CDR3, as DNA: TGTGCCAGCAGCTTACCCCGACAGAACACTGAAGCTTTCTTT. It codes for CASSLPRQNTEAFF. The chain uses TRBV11-2 and TRBJ1-1; D not certain. V lost 2 bases and J 1 base, leaving 8 bases between the germline ends. The V gene's germline CDR1 is SGHAT and CDR2 FQNNGV. The CDR3 contains 14 residues.

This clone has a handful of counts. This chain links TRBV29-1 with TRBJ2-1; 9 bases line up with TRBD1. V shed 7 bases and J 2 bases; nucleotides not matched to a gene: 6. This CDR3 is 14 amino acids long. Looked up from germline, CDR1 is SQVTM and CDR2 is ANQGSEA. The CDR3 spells CSAPGQGPYNEQFF. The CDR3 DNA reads TGCAGCGCACCGGGACAGGGACCCTACAATGAGCAGTTCTTC.

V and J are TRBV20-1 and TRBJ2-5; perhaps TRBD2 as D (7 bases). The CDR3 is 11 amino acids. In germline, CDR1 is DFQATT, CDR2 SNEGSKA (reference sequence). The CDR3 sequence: CSRGAAETQYF. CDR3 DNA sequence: TGCAGCCGGGGGGCAGCGGAGACCCAGTACTTC.

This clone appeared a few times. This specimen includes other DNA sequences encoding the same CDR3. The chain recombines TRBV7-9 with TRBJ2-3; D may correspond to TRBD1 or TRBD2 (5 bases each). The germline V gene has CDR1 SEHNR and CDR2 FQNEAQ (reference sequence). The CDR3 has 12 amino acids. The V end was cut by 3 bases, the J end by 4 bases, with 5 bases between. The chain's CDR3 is CASSLGADTQYF. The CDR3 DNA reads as TGTGCCAGCAGCTTGGGGGCAGATACGCAGTATTTT.

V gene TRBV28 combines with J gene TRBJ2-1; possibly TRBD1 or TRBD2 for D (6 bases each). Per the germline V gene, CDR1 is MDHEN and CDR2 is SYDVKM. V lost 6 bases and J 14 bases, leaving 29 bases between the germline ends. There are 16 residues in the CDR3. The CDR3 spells CASRGSLGGTTSEKFF. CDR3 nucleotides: TGTGCCAGCAGAGGGTCACTAGGCGGGACAACCTCGGAAAAGTTCTTC.

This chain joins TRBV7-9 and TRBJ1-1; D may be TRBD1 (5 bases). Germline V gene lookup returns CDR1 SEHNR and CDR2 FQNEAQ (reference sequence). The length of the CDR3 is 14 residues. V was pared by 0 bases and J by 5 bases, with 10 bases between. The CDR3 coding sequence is TGTGCCAGCAGCTTAGCTCAGGGAAGGACTGAAGCTTTCTTT. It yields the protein CASSLAQGRTEAFF.

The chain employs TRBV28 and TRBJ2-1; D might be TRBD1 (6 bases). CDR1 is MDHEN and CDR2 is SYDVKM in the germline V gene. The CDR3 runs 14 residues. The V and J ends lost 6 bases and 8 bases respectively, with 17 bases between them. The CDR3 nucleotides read TGTGCCAGCAGGCGCCGGACAGAGAGCGATGAGCAGTTCTTC. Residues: CASRRRTESDEQFF.

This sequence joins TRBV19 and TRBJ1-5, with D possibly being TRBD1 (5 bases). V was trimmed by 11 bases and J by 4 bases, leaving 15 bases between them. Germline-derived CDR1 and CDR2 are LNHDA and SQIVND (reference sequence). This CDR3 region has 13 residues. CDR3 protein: CALPSDINQPQHF. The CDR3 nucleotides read TGTGCCCTCCCCTCGGACATTAATCAGCCCCAGCATTTT.

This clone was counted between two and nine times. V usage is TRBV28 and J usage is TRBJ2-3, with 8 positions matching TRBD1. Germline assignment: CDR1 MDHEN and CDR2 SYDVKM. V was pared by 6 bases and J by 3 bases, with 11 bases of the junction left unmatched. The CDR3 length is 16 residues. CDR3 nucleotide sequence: TGTGCCAGCAGCCCCTCCTCAGGGGGCTGGACAGATACGCAGTATTTT. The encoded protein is CASSPSSGGWTDTQYF.

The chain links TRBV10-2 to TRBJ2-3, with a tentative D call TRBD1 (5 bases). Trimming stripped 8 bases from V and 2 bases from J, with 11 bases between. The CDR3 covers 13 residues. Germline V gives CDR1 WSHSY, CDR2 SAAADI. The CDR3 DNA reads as TGCGCCAGCTGTCAGGACAACACAGATACGCAGTATTTT. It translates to CASCQDNTDTQYF.

The CDR3, as DNA: TGTGCCAGCAGCCAAGGGCGGGTCCAAAACACCGGGGAGCTGTTTTTT. Its translation is CASSQGRVQNTGELFF. The chain uses TRBV4-2 and TRBJ2-2; tentatively, D is TRBD2 (5 bases). The CDR3 contains 16 residues. V was cut by 1 base and J by 2 bases, with 11 bases left in between. Per the germline V gene, CDR1 is LGHNA and CDR2 is YNFKEQ.

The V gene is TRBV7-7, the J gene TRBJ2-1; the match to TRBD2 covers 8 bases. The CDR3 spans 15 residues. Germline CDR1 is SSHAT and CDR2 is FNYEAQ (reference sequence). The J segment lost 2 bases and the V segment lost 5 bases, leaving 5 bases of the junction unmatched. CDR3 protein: CASSLTSGPYNEQFF. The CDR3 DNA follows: TGTGCCAGCAGCCTTACTAGCGGTCCCTACAATGAGCAGTTCTTC.

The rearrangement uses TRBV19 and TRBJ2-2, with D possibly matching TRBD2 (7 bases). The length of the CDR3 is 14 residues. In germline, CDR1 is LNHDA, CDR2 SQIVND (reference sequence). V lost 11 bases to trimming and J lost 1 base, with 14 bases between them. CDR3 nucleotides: TGTGCCGGAGGGGGGGCGATGAACACCGGGGAGCTGTTTTTT. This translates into CAGGGAMNTGELFF.

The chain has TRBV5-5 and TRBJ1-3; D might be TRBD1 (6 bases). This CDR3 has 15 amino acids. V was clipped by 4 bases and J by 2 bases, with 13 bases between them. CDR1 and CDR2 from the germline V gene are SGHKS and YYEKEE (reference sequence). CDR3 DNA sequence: TGTGCCAGCAGCCGCAGGCGGGGGCCTGGAAACACCATATATTTT. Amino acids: CASSRRRGPGNTIYF.

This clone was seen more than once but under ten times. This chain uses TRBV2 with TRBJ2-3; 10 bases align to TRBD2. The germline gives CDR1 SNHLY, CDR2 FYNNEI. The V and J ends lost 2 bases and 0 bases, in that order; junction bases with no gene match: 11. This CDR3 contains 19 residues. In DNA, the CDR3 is TGTGCCAGCAGTGAATCCCCCCCCCTAGCGGGAGTGAGCACAGATACGCAGTATTTT. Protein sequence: CASSESPPLAGVSTDTQYF.